The entry below describes one T cell receptor (beta chain). A much larger clonotype is one base distant, so this may be a read error. Specified time point: patch test 3, about 24 weeks after DPC sensitization. The treatment is: therapeutic diphenylcyclopropenone sensitization with weekly scalp DPC. TCRdb called the RACE reads again in MiXCR, with one record for every CDR3 protein. The repertoire holds over 55,000 distinct CDR3 sequences, with around 10% as singletons. This sample is part of a study of human T cells and chemical hapten exposure. In germline, CDR1 is SGHAT, CDR2 FQNNGV. This CDR3 comprises 13 residues.

The chain links TRBV11-2 to TRBJ1-6; weak D call: TRBD1 (5 bases). The sequence was collected from a woman aged 45-65 years with alopecia areata. Some clones in this sample may be carry-over from other donors' samples. The starting material was whole blood, obtained in connection with sensitization to the hapten diphenylcyclopropenone (DPC). The CDR3 reads CVSSPQGGSPLHF. CDR3 bases: TGTGTCAGCTCCCCGCAGGGCGGTTCACCCCTCCACTTT.